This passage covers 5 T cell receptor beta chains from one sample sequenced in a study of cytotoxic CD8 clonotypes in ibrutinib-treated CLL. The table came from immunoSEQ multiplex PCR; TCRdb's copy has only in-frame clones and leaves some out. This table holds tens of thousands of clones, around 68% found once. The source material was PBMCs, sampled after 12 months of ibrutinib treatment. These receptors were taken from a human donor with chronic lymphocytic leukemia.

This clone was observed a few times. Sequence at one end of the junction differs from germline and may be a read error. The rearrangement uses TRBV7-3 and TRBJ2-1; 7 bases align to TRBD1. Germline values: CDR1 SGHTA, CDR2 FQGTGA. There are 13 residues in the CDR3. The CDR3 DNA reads TGTGCCAGCAGCTTATCGGCACAGGGGCAACAAGTCTTC. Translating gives CASSLSAQGQQVF.

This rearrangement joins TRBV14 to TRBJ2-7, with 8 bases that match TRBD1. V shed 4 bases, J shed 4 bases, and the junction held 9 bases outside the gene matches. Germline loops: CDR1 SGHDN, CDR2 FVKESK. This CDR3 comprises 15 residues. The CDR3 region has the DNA TGTGCCAGCAGCCCATCGTTGACAGGGGCATACGAGCAGTACTTC. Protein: CASSPSLTGAYEQYF.

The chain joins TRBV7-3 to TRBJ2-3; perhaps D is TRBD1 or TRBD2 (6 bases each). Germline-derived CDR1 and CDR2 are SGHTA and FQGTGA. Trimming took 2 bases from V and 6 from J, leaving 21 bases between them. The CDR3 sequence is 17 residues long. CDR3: CASSLVFSGAGVDTQYF. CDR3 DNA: TGTGCCAGCAGCTTAGTTTTCTCGGGGGCAGGGGTTGATACGCAGTATTTT.

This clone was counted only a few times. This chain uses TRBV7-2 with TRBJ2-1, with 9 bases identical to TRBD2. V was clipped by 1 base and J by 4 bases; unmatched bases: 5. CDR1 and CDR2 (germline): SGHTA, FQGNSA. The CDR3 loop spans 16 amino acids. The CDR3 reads CASSLGLAEEYNEQFF. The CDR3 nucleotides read TGTGCCAGCAGCTTAGGACTAGCGGAGGAATACAATGAGCAGTTCTTC. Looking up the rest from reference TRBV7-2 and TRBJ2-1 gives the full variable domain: GAGVSQSPSNKVTEKGKDVELRCDPISGHTALYWYRQSLGQGLEFLIYFQGNSAPDKSGLPSDRFSAERTGGSVSTLTIQRTQQEDSAVYLCASSLGLAEEYNEQFFGPGTRLTVL.

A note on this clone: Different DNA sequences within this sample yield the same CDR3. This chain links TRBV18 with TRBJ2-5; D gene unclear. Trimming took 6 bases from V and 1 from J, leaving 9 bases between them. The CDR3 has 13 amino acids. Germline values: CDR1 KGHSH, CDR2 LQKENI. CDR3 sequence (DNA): TGTGCCAGCTCCCCCGCCCCCCAAGAGACCCAGTACTTC. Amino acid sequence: CASSPAPQETQYF.